Each of the 27 T cell receptor beta chains below was sequenced from the same sample in a study of CD8 T cells in Susac syndrome (dated by TCRdb to between 2018 and 2020). The library was built by means of the immunoSEQ multiplex PCR assay. RNA was extracted using the RNeasy kit, and roughly 0.5 to 1 microgram was reverse transcribed with random hexamers. The public reads were reanalyzed by TCRdb: fastp trimming at Q25, MiXCR alignment, in-frame beta chains only. Entries that share a CDR3 protein sequence are merged under the most common genes and DNA. This sample holds roughly 330,000 distinct CDR3 sequences; about 90% were observed only once. The ten most abundant clones make up 0.065% of the sample. Sequences were obtained from CD4+ T cells from PBMCs. The receptors stem from a human donor with multiple sclerosis.

The gene calls are TRBV15 and TRBJ2-2; D uncertain. The CDR3 is 13 residues long. V lost 0 bases to trimming and J lost 6 bases, with 5 bases between them. Germline lookup yields CDR1 LNHNV and CDR2 YYDKDF (reference sequence). CDR3 in DNA: TGTGCCACCAGCAGAGATCTCTCCGGGGAGCTGTTTTTT. Translation gives CATSRDLSGELFF.

This clonotype was observed once. The chain is built from TRBV7-3 and TRBJ2-7; 9 positions match TRBD2. In germline, CDR1 is SGHTA, CDR2 FQGTGA. The ends lost 3 bases at V and 6 bases at J; junction bases unmatched: 9. The CDR3 is 15 amino acids. The CDR3 coding sequence is TGTGCCAGCAGCTTGACTAGCGGAGGGGGCCTCGAGCAGTACTTC. This encodes CASSLTSGGGLEQYF.

V is TRBV30 and J is TRBJ2-4; a possible D gene is TRBD1 (5 bases). This CDR3 spans 13 amino acids. V was shortened by 5 bases and J by 4 bases, with 12 bases between the two germline ends. Germline loops: CDR1 GTSNPN, CDR2 SVGIG (reference sequence). The CDR3: CAWADSLKNIQYF. DNA of the CDR3: TGTGCCTGGGCAGACAGCTTGAAAAACATTCAGTACTTC.

The V gene is TRBV18, the J gene TRBJ1-1; D uncertain. Germline CDR1 KGHSH, CDR2 LQKENI. V gave up 2 bases and J gave up 3 bases, with 7 bases separating them. CDR3 length equals 13 residues. The chain's CDR3 is CASSPRADTEAFF. CDR3 coding DNA: TGTGCCAGCTCACCAAGGGCGGACACTGAAGCTTTCTTT.

The chain uses TRBV19 and TRBJ1-5; no definite D call. The germline V gene has CDR1 LNHDA and CDR2 SQIVND (reference sequence). The CDR3 spans 14 residues. The V end lost 9 bases, the J end lost 2 bases, and 14 bases lay between the germline ends. The CDR3 bases are TGTGCCAGCCATCAGGATCGTGGCAATCAGCCCCAGCATTTT. This codes for CASHQDRGNQPQHF. The variable domain in full, completed from reference TRBV19 and TRBJ1-5, reads DGGITQSPKYLFRKEGQNVTLSCEQNLNHDAMYWYRQDPGQGLRLIYYSQIVNDFQKGDIAEGYSVSREKKESFPLTVTSAQKNPTAFYLCASHQDRGNQPQHFGDGTRLSIL.

The V gene is TRBV19, the J gene TRBJ2-7, with D perhaps matching TRBD2 (5 bases). V lost 10 bases, J lost 1 base, and 14 bases lay in between. Germline values: CDR1 LNHDA, CDR2 SQIVND (reference sequence). There are 13 residues in the CDR3. CDR3 protein: CATPERGSYEQYF. In DNA, the CDR3 is TGTGCCACCCCAGAGCGAGGGTCCTACGAGCAGTACTTC.

The V gene is TRBV9, the J gene TRBJ2-5, with 15 bases matching TRBD2. Germline V gives CDR1 SGDLS, CDR2 YYNGEE. The CDR3 runs 18 residues. With 2 bases clipped from V and 2 bases from J, the junction kept 7 bases outside the gene matches. The CDR3 loop reads CASSVGPGLAGGQETQYF. The CDR3 DNA sequence: TGTGCCAGCAGCGTGGGGCCCGGACTAGCGGGGGGGCAAGAGACCCAGTACTTC.

The chain is built from TRBV7-2 and TRBJ2-5; tentatively, D is TRBD1 (6 bases). Between the trimmed V and J ends, which lost 3 bases and 2 bases, there was a span of 10 bases. This CDR3 comprises 14 residues. Germline CDR1 SGHTA, CDR2 FQGNSA. The CDR3 region has the DNA TGTGCCAGCAGCTTGCAAAGGGGGCAAGAGACCCAGTACTTC. Translation gives CASSLQRGQETQYF.

The gene calls are TRBV10-3 and TRBJ2-3, with TRBD2 matching 7 bases. Trimming cost V 4 bases and J 5 bases; bases outside gene matches: 3. The CDR3 spans 13 residues. Germline V gene lookup returns CDR1 ENHRY and CDR2 SYGVKD. The CDR3 DNA reads TGTGCCATCAGTGGGGACTATGAAGATACGCAGTATTTT. Translation: CAISGDYEDTQYF.

This chain uses TRBV7-8 with TRBJ2-3; no clear D. Germline V gives CDR1 SGHVS, CDR2 FQNEAQ. Between the trimmed V and J ends, which lost 0 bases and 0 bases, there was a span of 13 bases. There are 17 residues in the CDR3. CDR3: CASSLAPWRRSTDTQYF. The CDR3 bases are TGTGCCAGCAGCTTAGCGCCATGGCGGCGTAGCACAGATACGCAGTATTTT. The full variable domain, in which reference TRBV7-8 and TRBJ2-3 provide the parts outside the CDR3, is GAGVSQSPRYKVAKRGQDVALRCDPISGHVSLFWYQQALGQGPEFLTYFQNEAQLDKSGLPSDRFFAERPEGSVSTLKIQRTQQEDSAVYLCASSLAPWRRSTDTQYFGPGTRLTVL.

V and J are TRBV6-2 or TRBV6-3 and TRBJ1-1; the D is unclear. CDR3 length: 14 amino acids. Germline V gene sequence: CDR1 MNHEY, CDR2 SVGEGT. V was pared by 7 bases and J by 1 base, with 13 bases between. CDR3 DNA: TGTGCCAGCACCTTCGTGCGGGAGAACACTGAAGCTTTCTTT. It codes for CASTFVRENTEAFF.

The V call is TRBV29-1, the J call TRBJ2-5; no clear D. CDR3 length: 13 residues. V lost 8 bases and J lost 5, with 18 bases in between. Germline V gives CDR1 SQVTM, CDR2 ANQGSEA. The CDR3 loop reads CSIIMQLGETQYF. Written as DNA, the CDR3 is TGCAGCATAATAATGCAGTTAGGGGAGACCCAGTACTTC.

The CDR3 DNA reads as TGTGCCAGCAGCTTAGATTACAATGAGCAGTTCTTC. It is translated as CASSLDYNEQFF. This chain uses TRBV7-2 with TRBJ2-1; no clear D gene. The CDR3 is 12 amino acids. V was clipped by 1 base and J by 4 bases, with 2 bases between them. Germline V gene sequence: CDR1 SGHTA, CDR2 FQGNSA.

This chain connects TRBV11-3 to TRBJ1-1; D uncertain. The germline V and J ends were trimmed by 2 bases and 3 bases, with 7 bases remaining between them. Germline values: CDR1 SGHNT, CDR2 YENEEA. The CDR3 extends over 13 amino acids. The chain's CDR3 is CASSLRSDTEAFF. The DNA for the CDR3 is TGTGCCAGCAGCTTACGGTCAGACACTGAAGCTTTCTTT.

The V gene is TRBV29-1, the J gene TRBJ2-1, with 7 positions matching TRBD2. Germline V gene lookup returns CDR1 SQVTM and CDR2 ANQGSEA. The CDR3 runs 13 residues. Trimming removed 7 bases from V and 10 bases from J; junction bases left unmatched: 13. The CDR3 DNA reads as TGCAGCGCCCCCCGAGAATTGGGAGGGGAGCAGTTCTTC. Its translation is CSAPRELGGEQFF.

The rearrangement uses TRBV7-9 and TRBJ2-5; unclear D gene. The V gene lost 9 bases and the J gene lost 1 base, with 9 bases spanning the gap. In germline, CDR1 is SEHNR, CDR2 FQNEAQ (reference sequence). CDR3 length: 12 residues. Written as DNA, the CDR3 is TGTGCCAGTACAAGGACCCAAGAGACCCAGTACTTC. This gives the protein CASTRTQETQYF.

This clonotype appeared a few times. This chain uses TRBV30 with TRBJ2-1; TRBD2 agrees at 7 bases. V dropped 2 bases and J dropped 7; count of bases not matched to a gene: 11. CDR3 length: 15 residues. Looked up from germline, CDR1 is GTSNPN and CDR2 is SVGIG (reference sequence). In nucleotides, the CDR3 is TGTGCCTGGAGTATCGGGCTAGCGGTAGGTAATGAGCAGTTCTTC. It specifies CAWSIGLAVGNEQFF.

The chain links TRBV3-1 to TRBJ2-1, with 9 nucleotides matching TRBD2. Germline CDR1 LGHDT, CDR2 YNNKEL (reference sequence). The CDR3 loop spans 15 amino acids. V lost 4 bases and J lost 6; bases outside the gene matches: 7. CDR3: CASSPGLAPGNEQFF. CDR3 DNA sequence: TGTGCCAGCAGCCCGGGACTAGCCCCCGGCAATGAGCAGTTCTTC.

This clonotype was observed a single time. The chain links TRBV2 to TRBJ1-6, with no clear D. Trimming shortened V by 6 bases and J by 5 bases, and 14 bases separated the two germline ends. The CDR3 is made up of 15 amino acids. Germline CDR1 is SNHLY and CDR2 is FYNNEI. The CDR3 here is CASRRTVTDNSPLHF. The CDR3 DNA reads TGTGCCAGCAGACGGACTGTTACGGATAATTCACCCCTCCACTTT.

The chain carries TRBV7-2 and TRBJ1-1; TRBD1 agrees at 12 bases. Per the germline V gene, CDR1 is SGHTA and CDR2 is FQGNSA. V trimming: 4 bases; J trimming: 6 bases; junction bases outside the gene matches: 12. The CDR3 covers 17 residues. This chain's CDR3 is CASSSPRGTGGGSEAFF. In DNA form, the CDR3 reads TGTGCCAGCAGCTCACCCCGTGGGACAGGGGGCGGGTCTGAAGCTTTCTTT.

The table lists this clonotype with a count of one. This chain joins TRBV7-9 and TRBJ1-2; perhaps TRBD1 as D (6 bases). Trimming pared 0 bases from V and 4 bases from J, leaving 12 bases between. This CDR3 spans 15 amino acids. CDR1 and CDR2 (germline): SEHNR, FQNEAQ (reference sequence). CDR3 loop: CASSLAGDTFYGYTF. Here the CDR3 DNA reads TGTGCCAGCAGCTTAGCGGGGGACACTTTCTATGGCTACACCTTC.

The CDR3 reads CASEKELAGAGNEQFF. CDR3 bases: TGCGCCTCAGAAAAGGAACTAGCGGGAGCGGGCAATGAGCAGTTCTTC. This chain links TRBV4-1 with TRBJ2-1; 11 bases agree with TRBD2. Germline V CDR1 and CDR2: MGHRA, YSYEKL. The CDR3 is 16 amino acids. With 11 bases clipped from V and 6 bases from J, the junction kept 15 bases outside the gene matches.

This sequence joins TRBV6-2 or TRBV6-3 and TRBJ1-1; no clear D gene. The CDR3 loop spans 16 amino acids. Germline V gives CDR1 MNHEY, CDR2 SVGEGT. Trimming stripped 5 bases from V and 3 bases from J, with 19 bases between. CDR3 bases: TGTGCCAGCAGTCCCCTAGTGAGGAATAAGGACACTGAAGCTTTCTTT. This gives the protein CASSPLVRNKDTEAFF.

The V call is TRBV7-2, the J call TRBJ2-1; maybe TRBD1 (6 bases). Germline-derived CDR1 and CDR2 are SGHTA and FQGNSA. The CDR3 extends over 20 amino acids. The V end was cut by 0 bases, the J end by 4 bases, with 25 bases between. CDR3 amino acids: CASSLADLPPGHTRYNEQFF. The CDR3 nucleotides read TGTGCCAGCAGCTTAGCGGACCTACCCCCGGGACACACCCGGTACAATGAGCAGTTCTTC.

This clonotype was counted a single time. The rearrangement joins TRBV10-3 to TRBJ1-2, with 7 bases that match TRBD1. This CDR3 is 13 amino acids long. Germline assignment: CDR1 ENHRY and CDR2 SYGVKD. J was trimmed by 7 bases and V by 4 bases; bases with no gene match: 6. The chain's CDR3 is CAISVTGAVGYTF. The CDR3 nucleotides read TGTGCCATCAGTGTTACAGGGGCGGTTGGCTACACCTTC.

This chain links TRBV6-5 with TRBJ1-1; D unresolved. Germline CDR1 is MNHEY and CDR2 is SVGAGI. V lost 0 bases and J 0 bases, leaving 11 bases between the germline ends. The CDR3 loop spans 16 amino acids. The chain's CDR3 is CASSYSDLGLNTEAFF. The CDR3 DNA is TGTGCCAGCAGTTACTCAGATTTAGGATTGAACACTGAAGCTTTCTTT.

A word on this clonotype: The junction departs from the called germline gene at one end, perhaps through a read error. The chain carries TRBV3-1 and TRBJ1-1; D gene ambiguous. Germline values: CDR1 LGHDT, CDR2 YNNKEL (reference sequence). The CDR3 covers 12 residues. DNA of the CDR3: TGTGCCAGCAGCCCCGGGAACGCTGAAGCTTTCTTT. Protein: CASSPGNAEAFF.